This T cell receptor beta chain derives from a study of quantifying T cell responses using KT2 cells (dated by TCRdb to 2017 to 2019). Notes on the research overall: RNA was DNase-treated and reverse transcribed with TCR alpha and beta constant-region primers, mostly using SuperScript III. Under optimum conditions, the T4 ligation step was estimated to exceed 10% efficiency. To avoid over-amplification, PCR2 was carried out as a SYBR Green qPCR and halted once a predetermined fluorescence threshold was reached. Study-wide findings and limitations: Even at the lowest spike-in tested, roughly one KT2 cell per 100,000 PBMC, KT2 sequences were still detected. This TCR sequencing study did not compare the pipeline side by side with other TCR sequencing techniques. Saturation in the detection of KT2 sequences was observed at very high KT2 spike-in numbers. Over several orders of magnitude, the number of KT2 alpha and beta sequences rose linearly with the number of KT2 cells put in.

Sequences SGHRS (CDR1) and YFSETQ (CDR2) are obtained from the germline V gene. Between the V and J ends, shortened by 0 bases and 6 bases respectively, the junction contains 17 bases. Counted from cysteine to phenylalanine, this CDR3 has 16 amino acids. Here the CDR3 DNA is all that survives: 48 bases in frame from base 1. Preparation of the library involved UMI-ligation and nested PCR. A single-stranded oligonucleotide carrying the Illumina SP2 sequence and a UMI was ligated to the cDNA 3' end using T4 RNA ligase 1. PCR1 was run for about 4 cycles (98 degrees C for 15 s, 69 degrees C for 30 s, 72 degrees C for 40 s), and an equimolar mix of RC1.1 and RC1.2, covering TRBC1 and TRBC2, was used as the beta primer. From PCR2 onward, TCR alpha and beta chains were processed separately, with sample indices and Illumina adaptors added. Placed after an 8-base spacer, the UMI was made up of 12 random nucleotides arranged as two hexamers with a spacer between them. Sequencing was done on an Illumina MiSeq using v2 2x251 paired-end chemistry, usually with 12 samples per run. To increase diversity, roughly 4.5-7.5% PhiX DNA was added to each sequencing library. Regarding the original processing steps: bcl2fastq converted raw reads to FASTQ, and Demultiplexor demultiplexed the reads by dual indices. Decombinator assigned V and J genes by tag matching, allowing a single base-pair mismatch. Using UMIs, Collapsinator corrected both sequencing errors and the frequency errors that come from PCR heterogeneity. CDR3Translator converted Decombinator identifiers to nucleotide sequence, translated to amino acids, and extracted CDR3 using C- and N-terminal motifs. A cluster of KT2 sequences sharing one unique molecular identifier was counted as one distinct KT2 TCR. The public reads were run again by TCRdb, first through fastp at Q25 and then through MiXCR, and only productive beta chains were kept. Identical CDR3 proteins give one entry, which carries the most common genes and DNA. It is TCRdb's table, rather than the study itself, that gives the V and J calls and clone size. A total of around 44,000 distinct CDR3 sequences appear in this sample, over 15% of them only once. Clones ranked in the top ten supply 40% to 45% of the sample.

To test the sensitivity and accuracy of the pipeline, known numbers of KT2, a T cell clone whose TCR had already been sequenced, were spiked into unfractionated PBMC. A range of KT2-to-PBMC ratios was generated by mixing KT2 cells with a fixed number of PBMC. Points on this clonotype: What this receptor recognizes is not known. Per-base quality was not reported, and no clone a single base away is much larger than it.

The receptor chain draws on TRBV5-1 and TRBJ2-3; TRBD2 might be the D gene, on 6 matching bases. The TCR sequence derives from a human donor. The sequenced sample was PBMCs spiked with cells of the T cell clone KT2. CDR3 protein: CASSLGGDGLTDTQYF. In nucleotide form, the sequence is TGCGCCAGCAGCTTGGGGGGGGACGGACTTACGGATACGCAGTATTTT.